The source of this T cell receptor (beta chain) is a study of blood T cell repertoires in COVID-19. The overall study: COVID-19 samples from acute and convalescent phases originated in the United States, Italy and Spain. Sample material is recorded as cDNA or gDNA derived from T cells, B-cell-depleted T cells, or PBMCs.

This clone was detected only once. Original data processing: Quantification of nucleated cells was approximated via reference gene primer amplification. Profiled with immunoSEQ multiplex PCR; TCRdb holds only in-frame clones, not every one. V and J calls and clone size follow that table, whereas D and trimming were derived from the DNA. The table lists approximately 250,000 clones, around 83% of them singletons, with around 0.97% in the top ten. Germline V gives CDR1 MGHDK, CDR2 SYGVNS. The CDR3 is 16 amino acids. V dropped 3 bases and J dropped 1 base, with 15 bases sitting between them. This chain connects TRBV25-1 to TRBJ1-1, with D uncertain. This TCR came from a man aged 35 to 55 with acute or convalescent COVID-19. Material for sequencing was peripheral blood. The CDR3 here is CASSDLAGVGNTEAFF. The CDR3 nucleotides are TGTGCCAGCAGTGATCTAGCAGGAGTGGGGAACACTGAAGCTTTCTTT. Combining the CDR3 with reference TRBV25-1 and TRBJ1-1 gives the whole variable domain EADIYQTPRYLVIGTGKKITLECSQTMGHDKMYWYQQDPGMELHLIHYSYGVNSTEKGDLSSESTVSRIRTEHFPLTLESARPSHTSQYLCASSDLAGVGNTEAFFGQGTRLTVV.